What follows is one TCR beta chain and its context. As yet, its antigen is unknown. This entry comes from a study of cytomegalovirus exposure and HLA in healthy donors. General observations from the study: In an earlier analysis, most TCR beta V segments were productive about 87% or about 30% of the time.

Amplification used 60 Vbeta primers and 13 Jbeta primers. This table comes from immunoSEQ multiplex PCR, and its TCRdb copy is limited to in-frame clones, with some not included. The sample lists 150,000 to 200,000 clones; 60% to 85% were seen once. The receptor was isolated from a male donor in good health and CMV-seropositive. Source material: PBMCs.

CDR3 nucleotides: TGTGCCTGGAACGGGGGGACGGTGGGAGGCGAGCAGTACTTC. It is translated as CAWNGGTVGGEQYF. The chain has TRBV30 and TRBJ2-7; 7 positions match TRBD2. Losses at the gene ends were 4 bases for V and 6 bases for J; bases not matched to a gene: 12. CDR3 size: 14 residues. Germline V gene sequence: CDR1 GTSNPN, CDR2 SVGIG (reference sequence).